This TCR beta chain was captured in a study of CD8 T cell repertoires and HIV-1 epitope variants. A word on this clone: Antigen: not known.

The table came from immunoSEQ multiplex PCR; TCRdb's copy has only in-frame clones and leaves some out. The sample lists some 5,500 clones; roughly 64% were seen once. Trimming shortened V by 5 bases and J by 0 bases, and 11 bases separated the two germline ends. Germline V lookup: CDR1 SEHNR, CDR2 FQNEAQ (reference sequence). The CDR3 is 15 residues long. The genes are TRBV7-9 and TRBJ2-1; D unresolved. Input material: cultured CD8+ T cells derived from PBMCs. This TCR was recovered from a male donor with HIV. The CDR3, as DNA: TGTGCCAGCAGCCTTACATTGGACTCCTACAATGAGCAGTTCTTC. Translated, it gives CASSLTLDSYNEQFF.